One sample yielded the 19 T cell receptor beta chains listed below, sequenced in a study of blood T cell repertoires in COVID-19. Sequenced by immunoSEQ multiplex PCR; TCRdb stores in-frame clones only, minus some. In the table there are about 230,000 clones, about 83% of which are singletons. Sample: peripheral blood. These receptors all stem from a woman aged 50 to 65 with acute or convalescent COVID-19.

The chain is built from TRBV10-3 and TRBJ1-3; no definite D call. Trimming took 6 bases from V and 0 from J, leaving 12 bases between them. This CDR3 contains 15 residues. CDR1 is ENHRY and CDR2 is SYGVKD in the germline V gene. The CDR3 protein is CAIRSLAVSGNTIYF. CDR3 DNA sequence: TGTGCCATCAGGAGTTTGGCGGTCTCTGGAAACACCATATATTTT.

This chain uses TRBV20-1 with TRBJ2-1; 7 nucleotides match TRBD2. V trimming: 3 bases; J trimming: 3 bases; junction bases outside the gene matches: 8. The CDR3 runs 15 residues. Germline V lookup: CDR1 DFQATT, CDR2 SNEGSKA (reference sequence). The CDR3 DNA follows: TGCAGTGCTAGTCGAGCTAGCGGAGACTACAATGAGCAGTTCTTC. Protein: CSASRASGDYNEQFF.

This clone has just one count. The genes are TRBV19 and TRBJ2-7, with D possibly TRBD1 on 6 matching bases. In germline, CDR1 is LNHDA, CDR2 SQIVND (reference sequence). Trimming cost V 8 bases and J 2 bases, with 19 bases left between them. The CDR3 spans 15 residues. CDR3 loop: CASQRTAGETYEQYF. In DNA, the CDR3 is TGTGCCAGTCAGAGGACAGCAGGGGAGACCTACGAGCAGTACTTC.

The CDR3 nucleotides are TGCGCCAGCAGCCCAGCGGACTTTAACTACAATGAGCAGTTCTTC. Translating gives CASSPADFNYNEQFF. The genes are TRBV5-1 and TRBJ2-1; TRBD2 is a possible D gene (5 bases). The ends were cut back, 4 bases at V and 3 bases at J, with 14 bases in the middle. The CDR3 extends over 15 amino acids. The germline gives CDR1 SGHRS, CDR2 YFSETQ.

This clone has just one count. The chain links TRBV28 to TRBJ2-7; a possible D gene is TRBD2 (7 bases). CDR3 size: 16 residues. Germline values: CDR1 MDHEN, CDR2 SYDVKM. The ends were cut back, 2 bases at V and 3 bases at J, with 17 bases in the middle. The CDR3 sequence is CASSLLRGRGYYEQYF. CDR3 bases: TGTGCCAGCAGTTTACTTAGGGGGAGGGGATACTACGAGCAGTACTTC. Complete variable domain (other parts from reference TRBV28 and TRBJ2-7): DVKVTQSSRYLVKRTGEKVFLECVQDMDHENMFWYRQDPGLGLRLIYFSYDVKMKEKGDIPEGYSVSREKKERFSLILESASTNQTSMYLCASSLLRGRGYYEQYFGPGTRLTVT.

V is TRBV10-1 and J is TRBJ2-5, with 10 bases identical to TRBD2. The CDR3 totals 18 residues. Germline V gives CDR1 WNHNN, CDR2 SYGVQD (reference sequence). Unmatched junction bases numbered 11, after V lost 0 bases and J lost 4 bases. The CDR3 nucleotides read TGCGCCAGCAGTGAGTCGAAGCGGGGGGGCCAGGTTCGAGAGACCCAGTACTTC. It specifies CASSESKRGGQVRETQYF.

V and J are TRBV6-6 and TRBJ1-1; weak D call: TRBD1 (5 bases). In germline, CDR1 is MNHNY, CDR2 SVGAGI (reference sequence). The CDR3 runs 15 residues. Trimming shortened V by 0 bases and J by 5 bases, and 13 bases separated the two germline ends. As DNA, the CDR3 is TGTGCCAGCAGTTACTCTTACTCTGGGGCTACTGAAGCTTTCTTT. It encodes CASSYSYSGATEAFF.

Comments on this clone: This CDR3 is also generated by other DNA sequences in the sample. The chain joins TRBV27 to TRBJ2-7; D uncertain. Germline assignment: CDR1 MNHEY and CDR2 SMNVEV (reference sequence). The ends were cut back, 4 bases at V and 1 base at J, with 2 bases in the middle. This CDR3 has 11 amino acids. The CDR3 DNA reads TGTGCCAGCAGTTCTTCCTACGAGCAGTACTTC. This translates into CASSSSYEQYF.

The CDR3 sequence is CASSLLGGSGMGSGPTDTQYF. The CDR3 DNA reads TGTGCCAGCAGCCTTTTAGGGGGATCGGGCATGGGTAGCGGGCCCACAGATACGCAGTATTTT. The J gene is TRBJ2-3, the V gene TRBV7-6, with a tentative D call TRBD2 (7 bases). Germline lookup yields CDR1 SGHVS and CDR2 FNYEAQ. Trimming took off 5 bases at V and 2 bases at J, with 32 bases between the two ends. This CDR3 is 21 amino acids long.

The genes are TRBV12-3 or TRBV12-4 and TRBJ2-7; D is unresolved. Trimming cost V 1 base and J 4 bases, with 5 bases left between them. This CDR3 has 12 amino acids. CDR3 residues: CASSLELYEQYF. CDR3 coding DNA: TGTGCCAGCAGTTTAGAGCTTTACGAGCAGTACTTC.

The rearrangement links TRBV12-3 or TRBV12-4 to TRBJ1-1; TRBD1 matches at 8 bases. The CDR3 loop spans 13 amino acids. J was trimmed by 7 bases and V by 5 bases; bases with no gene match: 6. Here the CDR3 reads CASSRTGSGEAFF. The CDR3 DNA reads as TGTGCCAGCAGTCGGACAGGGAGTGGTGAAGCTTTCTTT.

This chain connects TRBV10-3 to TRBJ2-1; 11 bases are a match to TRBD2. The CDR3 contains 18 residues. Germline CDR1 and CDR2: ENHRY and SYGVKD. V shed 4 bases, J shed 1 base, and the junction held 9 bases outside the gene matches. The chain's CDR3 is CAISGILAGEPSYNEQFF. DNA for the CDR3: TGTGCCATCAGTGGGATACTAGCGGGGGAACCTTCCTACAATGAGCAGTTCTTC.

This clone was picked up a small number of times. V gene TRBV6-5 combines with J gene TRBJ2-7, with 9 bases fitting TRBD1. The CDR3 is 15 amino acids. From germline, CDR1 is MNHEY and CDR2 SVGAGI. V was pared by 5 bases and J by 2 bases, with 7 bases of the junction left unmatched. CDR3: CASSTQTGGAYEQYF. CDR3 coding DNA: TGTGCCAGCAGTACGCAGACAGGGGGGGCCTACGAGCAGTACTTC.

As for this clone: This CDR3 is also generated by other DNA sequences in the sample. V gene TRBV4-3 combines with J gene TRBJ1-1; 10 nucleotides match TRBD1. This CDR3 is built from 15 residues. CDR1 is LGHNA, CDR2 YSLEER, per germline. Trimming removed 3 bases from V and 1 base from J; junction bases left unmatched: 2. CDR3 in DNA: TGCGCCAGCAGCCAGGGGACAGGGGCGAACACTGAAGCTTTCTTT. Amino acid sequence: CASSQGTGANTEAFF.

The rearrangement joins TRBV7-2 to TRBJ1-2; 7 positions match TRBD1. The CDR3 loop spans 13 amino acids. CDR1 and CDR2 from the germline V gene are SGHTA and FQGNSA. V was clipped by 5 bases and J by 4 bases; unmatched bases: 4. CDR3 in amino acids: CASSPGTAYGYTF. The CDR3 DNA sequence: TGTGCCAGCAGCCCAGGGACAGCCTATGGCTACACCTTC.

This rearrangement joins TRBV9 to TRBJ2-1; 11 bases are shared with TRBD2. Germline CDR1 and CDR2: SGDLS and YYNGEE. This CDR3 is 15 amino acids long. The J segment lost 6 bases and the V segment lost 2 bases, leaving 4 bases of the junction unmatched. CDR3 in amino acids: CASSVGTSGLNEQFF. The CDR3, as DNA: TGTGCCAGCAGCGTCGGGACTAGCGGACTCAATGAGCAGTTCTTC.

The V call is TRBV15, the J call TRBJ1-5; D is ambiguous. Germline V gene data show CDR1 as LNHNV and CDR2 as YYDKDF (reference sequence). V was clipped by 4 bases and J by 3 bases, with 7 bases between them. This CDR3 contains 13 residues. The CDR3 sequence is CATSMAYNQPQHF. The CDR3 DNA is TGTGCCACCAGCATGGCTTACAATCAGCCCCAGCATTTT.

V gene TRBV6-5 combines with J gene TRBJ1-4, with 7 bases aligning to TRBD1. V shed 6 bases and J 8 bases; nucleotides not matched to a gene: 9. CDR3 size: 14 residues. The germline CDR1 and CDR2 sequences are MNHEY and SVGAGI. The CDR3 region has the DNA TGTGCCAGCAGATCCGGGACAGATACCGAAAAACTGTTTTTT. Protein: CASRSGTDTEKLFF.

V gene TRBV5-1 combines with J gene TRBJ1-1; D possibly corresponds to TRBD1 (5 bases). This CDR3 is 14 amino acids long. Deletions cut 1 base from V and 0 bases from J, with 7 bases between. Germline V gene sequence: CDR1 SGHRS, CDR2 YFSETQ. The CDR3 here is CASSLSGMNTEAFF. The DNA for the CDR3 is TGCGCCAGCAGCTTGTCAGGGATGAACACTGAAGCTTTCTTT.